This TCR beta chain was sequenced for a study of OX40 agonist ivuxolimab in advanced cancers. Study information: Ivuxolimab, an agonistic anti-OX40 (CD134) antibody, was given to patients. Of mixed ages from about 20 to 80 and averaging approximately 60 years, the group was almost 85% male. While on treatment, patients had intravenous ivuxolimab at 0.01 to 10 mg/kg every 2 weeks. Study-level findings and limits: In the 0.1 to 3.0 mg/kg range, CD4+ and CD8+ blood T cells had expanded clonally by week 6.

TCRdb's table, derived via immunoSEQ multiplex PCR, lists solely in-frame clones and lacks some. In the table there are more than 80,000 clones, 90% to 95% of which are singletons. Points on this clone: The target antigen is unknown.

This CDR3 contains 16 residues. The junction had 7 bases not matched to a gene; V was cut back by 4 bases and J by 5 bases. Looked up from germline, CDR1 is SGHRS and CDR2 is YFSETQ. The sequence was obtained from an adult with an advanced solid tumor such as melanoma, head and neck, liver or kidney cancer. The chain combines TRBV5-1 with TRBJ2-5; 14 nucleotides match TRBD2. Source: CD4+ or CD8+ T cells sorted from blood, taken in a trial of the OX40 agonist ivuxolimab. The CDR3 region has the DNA TGCGCCAGCAGCCCTCGACTAGCGGGAGGGCTGGAGACCCAGTACTTC. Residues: CASSPRLAGGLETQYF.